One and the same sample provided the 23 T cell receptor beta chains below, sequenced in a study of regulatory T cells in long-lasting Graves disease. Time point defined: newly diagnosed GD, antithyroid drugs for less than 3 months. RNA isolated from PBMCs was used to make the TCR library. CDR3 regions were amplified by Arm-PCR using iRepertoire HTBI primers to build TCR beta libraries. From the multiplex PCR reads, TCRdb called clonotypes with MiXCR, one entry per CDR3 protein. The profile covers about 380,000 distinct CDR3 sequences, with 15% to 18% appearing a single time and about a fifth taken by the ten largest. The material was peripheral blood mononuclear cells (PBMCs), obtained at new diagnosis, from a patient treated with antithyroid drugs. Source of these receptors: a female donor with Graves disease.

The table lists this clonotype with many counts. This rearrangement joins TRBV7-3 to TRBJ2-5; 8 nucleotides align to TRBD2. Germline V gives CDR1 SGHTA, CDR2 FQGTGA. J gave up 5 bases and V 5 bases, and 10 bases lay outside the gene matches. This CDR3 is 15 amino acids long. The CDR3 DNA reads TGTGCCAGCAGCCCTGGACCGGGACTAGTGGAGACCCAGTACTTC. Protein sequence: CASSPGPGLVETQYF.

The gene calls are TRBV19 and TRBJ1-2, with no clear D. The CDR3 extends over 13 amino acids. V was pared by 4 bases and J by 4 bases, with 10 bases between. Germline lookup yields CDR1 LNHDA and CDR2 SQIVND (reference sequence). The CDR3 DNA sequence: TGTGCCAGTAGTACGTCCTGGGCCTATGGCTACACCTTC. Translated, it gives CASSTSWAYGYTF.

This rearrangement joins TRBV14 to TRBJ2-5; D unclear. Germline CDR1 SGHDN, CDR2 FVKESK. Trimming removed 4 bases from V and 1 base from J, with 7 bases in between. The CDR3 has 13 residues. The CDR3 here is CASSRGIQETQYF. In DNA form, the CDR3 reads TGTGCCAGCAGCCGTGGGATCCAAGAGACCCAGTACTTC. Full variable domain (outside the CDR3, taken from reference TRBV14 and TRBJ2-5): EAGVTQFPSHSVIEKGQTVTLRCDPISGHDNLYWYRRVMGKEIKFLLHFVKESKQDESGMPNNRFLAERTGGTYSTLKVQPAELEDSGVYFCASSRGIQETQYFGPGTRLLVL.

This clonotype was detected a few times. This may come from a read error, since a much larger clone is one base off. The chain couples TRBV7-2 to TRBJ2-4, with 7 bases fitting TRBD1. The DNA end is a closer match to TRBJ1-2, so the J assignment may be wrong. Germline V gene lookup returns CDR1 SGHTA and CDR2 FQGNSA. CDR3 length: 13 amino acids. In nucleotides, the CDR3 is TGTGCCTGCAGCCGCACAGGGGCAACTGGCTACACCTTC. It is translated as CACSRTGATGYTF.

This clonotype was seen ten or more times. The rearrangement uses TRBV20-1 and TRBJ2-1; perhaps TRBD2 as D (5 bases). This CDR3 spans 13 amino acids. The germline V and J ends were trimmed by 6 bases and 10 bases, with 19 bases remaining between them. Germline lookup yields CDR1 DFQATT and CDR2 SNEGSKA (reference sequence). The CDR3 spells CSASGQEGNEQFF. The CDR3 nucleotides are TGCAGTGCCAGCGGTCAGGAAGGAAACGAGCAGTTCTTC.

In this sample, this clonotype turned up many times. This rearrangement joins TRBV7-9 to TRBJ2-2; no firm D call. This CDR3 region has 15 residues. V was clipped by 5 bases and J by 0 bases, with 10 bases between them. Per germline, CDR1 SEHNR and CDR2 FQNEAQ (reference sequence). The CDR3 region is CASSPGRTNTGELFF. The CDR3 DNA sequence: TGTGCCAGCAGCCCCGGACGGACGAACACCGGGGAGCTGTTTTTT.

Many counts were recorded for this clonotype. The chain is built from TRBV6-1 and TRBJ2-7; D ambiguous. Germline V gene lookup returns CDR1 MNHNS and CDR2 SASEGT. This CDR3 has 12 amino acids. V was pared by 7 bases and J by 4 bases, with 11 bases between. The CDR3 bases are TGTGCCAGCACCGGCTTCGGGTACGAGCAGTACTTC. Amino acids: CASTGFGYEQYF.

This clonotype was seen repeatedly, ten times or more. The chain uses TRBV2 and TRBJ1-4; a possible D gene is TRBD1 (5 bases). The CDR3 is made up of 14 amino acids. V was clipped by 8 bases and J by 3 bases, with 13 bases between them. Per germline, CDR1 SNHLY and CDR2 FYNNEI. CDR3 region: CASGRAGPNEKLFF. CDR3 DNA: TGTGCCAGCGGAAGGGCGGGACCTAATGAAAAACTGTTTTTT.

This clonotype showed up many times. The chain recombines TRBV5-1 with TRBJ1-1; TRBD1 matches at 9 bases. J lost 3 bases, V lost 3 bases, and 6 bases had no gene match. CDR1 SGHRS and CDR2 YFSETQ come from the germline V gene. This CDR3 has 15 residues. The CDR3 sequence is CASSYTGGADTEAFF. In nucleotides, the CDR3 is TGCGCCAGCAGCTATACAGGGGGCGCGGACACTGAAGCTTTCTTT.

At least ten counts were recorded for this clonotype. This chain uses TRBV12-5 with TRBJ2-3; unclear D gene. Germline V gives CDR1 LGHNT, CDR2 FRNRAP. Trimming took 2 bases from V and 9 from J, leaving 6 bases between them. This CDR3 is built from 11 residues. CDR3: CASGLPQTQYF. The CDR3 region has the DNA TGTGCTAGTGGTTTGCCCCAGACGCAGTATTTT.

This clonotype has just a few counts. V usage is TRBV6-2 or TRBV6-3 and J usage is TRBJ2-3, with 7 bases aligning to TRBD2. With V trimmed by 6 bases and J by 5 bases, 8 bases remained unmatched. The CDR3 runs to 14 residues. Per the germline V gene, CDR1 is MNHEY and CDR2 is SVGEGT. The CDR3 nucleotides read TGTGCCAGCAGGTCTGGGGGGGTAGTAGATACGCAGTATTTT. Translation gives CASRSGGVVDTQYF.

In its sample, this clonotype was seen many times. The chain recombines TRBV2 with TRBJ2-5, with D tentatively TRBD2 (6 bases). V was trimmed by 6 bases and J by 4 bases, leaving 21 bases between them. Germline V gene sequence: CDR1 SNHLY, CDR2 FYNNEI. There are 16 residues in the CDR3. CDR3 in amino acids: CASSSLRLDLSETQYF. The CDR3 bases are TGTGCCAGCAGCTCCCTCCGACTAGATTTGTCAGAGACCCAGTACTTC.

The sample holds many counts of this clonotype. The V call is TRBV4-1, the J call TRBJ1-1; D ambiguous. Looked up from germline, CDR1 is MGHRA and CDR2 is YSYEKL. V was pared by 0 bases and J by 5 bases, with 13 bases between. The CDR3 runs to 15 residues. CDR3 sequence: CASSQDRTPGTEAFF. The CDR3 DNA follows: TGCGCCAGCAGCCAAGATCGGACCCCTGGGACTGAAGCTTTCTTT.

This clonotype was counted between two and nine times. A far larger clone lies a single base away; this is likely a read error. The chain is built from TRBV28 and TRBJ2-3, with TRBD1 identical over 9 bases. TRBJ1-1 explains the end of the DNA better; the J call may be wrong. Per germline, CDR1 MDHEN and CDR2 SYDVKM. The CDR3 covers 15 residues. The CDR3 DNA follows: TGTGCCAGCATAATCAGGACAGGGGCTGAAACAGAAGCTTTCTTT. This gives the protein CASIIRTGAETEAFF.

J is TRBJ2-1 and V is TRBV7-9; the match to TRBD2 covers 8 bases. The V and J ends lost 5 bases and 8 bases, in that order; junction bases with no gene match: 14. The germline gives CDR1 SEHNR, CDR2 FQNEAQ (reference sequence). The CDR3 has 16 residues. CDR3 nucleotide sequence: TGTGCCAGCAGCACCCGGAGGAGCGGGAGTGCGGATGAGCAGTTCTTC. This encodes CASSTRRSGSADEQFF.

This clonotype was counted at least ten times. The chain employs TRBV6-1 and TRBJ1-1; TRBD1 is a possible D gene (6 bases). Between the trimmed V and J ends, which lost 2 bases and 3 bases, there was a span of 13 bases. Germline V gene lookup returns CDR1 MNHNS and CDR2 SASEGT. The CDR3 consists of 15 residues. The CDR3 sequence: CASSELYREDTEAFF. The CDR3 nucleotides are TGTGCCAGCAGTGAACTGTACAGGGAGGACACTGAAGCTTTCTTT.

This chain links TRBV4-1 with TRBJ1-2; the D gene is possibly TRBD1 (5 bases). The CDR3 totals 16 residues. Trimming left V 3 bases short and J 4 bases short, with 18 bases between. Germline CDR1 reads MGHRA; CDR2 reads YSYEKL. The CDR3 sequence is CASSQPTERTRYGYTF. Here the CDR3 DNA reads TGCGCCAGCAGCCAGCCGACAGAGAGAACCCGCTATGGCTACACCTTC.

There are a few counts of this clonotype. V and J are TRBV5-1 and TRBJ2-4; perhaps TRBD2 as D (5 bases). V was clipped by 2 bases and J by 8 bases, with 14 bases between them. The germline gives CDR1 SGHRS, CDR2 YFSETQ. The CDR3 runs to 14 residues. The CDR3 region has the DNA TGCGCCAGCAGCTTCCTAGAAGCCGGGGACATTCAGTACTTC. As protein: CASSFLEAGDIQYF.

This clonotype has a count of ten or more. The J gene is TRBJ1-2, the V gene TRBV6-1; weak D call: TRBD1 (6 bases). CDR1 and CDR2 (germline): MNHNS, SASEGT. V was cut by 5 bases and J by 4 bases, with 11 bases left in between. This CDR3 comprises 13 residues. In DNA form, the CDR3 reads TGTGCCAGCAGTCCCGGGACATCCTATGGCTACACCTTC. As protein: CASSPGTSYGYTF.

This clonotype was counted at least ten times. The chain recombines TRBV27 with TRBJ2-2, with 10 bases aligning to TRBD2. The CDR3 has 16 residues. Germline V gene data show CDR1 as MNHEY and CDR2 as SMNVEV (reference sequence). V trimming: 2 bases; J trimming: 6 bases; junction bases outside the gene matches: 6. The CDR3 reads CASSLSLAGDPGELFF. In nucleotides, the CDR3 is TGTGCCAGCAGTTTAAGCCTAGCGGGAGATCCCGGGGAGCTGTTTTTT.

This clonotype was detected many times. The gene calls are TRBV24-1 and TRBJ1-2; TRBD1 agrees at 8 bases. The V segment lost 4 bases and the J segment 4 bases; nucleotides outside the gene matches: 4. Germline V CDR1 and CDR2: KGHDR, SFDVKD. The CDR3 length is 14 residues. DNA of the CDR3: TGTGCCACCAGTGACACGGACAGGGTCTATGGCTACACCTTC. Translation gives CATSDTDRVYGYTF.

The chain uses TRBV11-3 and TRBJ1-1; D gene uncertain. The V end lost 1 base, the J end lost 4 bases, and 4 bases lay between the germline ends. Germline V CDR1 and CDR2: SGHNT, YENEEA. The CDR3 is 12 amino acids. The CDR3 coding sequence is TGTGCCAGCAGCTTAGCATTCACTGAAGCTTTCTTT. Amino acids: CASSLAFTEAFF. Full variable domain (outside the CDR3, taken from reference TRBV11-3 and TRBJ1-1): EAGVVQSPRYKIIEKKQPVAFWCNPISGHNTLYWYLQNLGQGPELLIRYENEEAVDDSQLPKDRFSAERLKGVDSTLKIQPAELGDSAVYLCASSLAFTEAFFGQGTRLTVV.

This clonotype showed up many times. This chain connects TRBV11-1 to TRBJ2-1, with D possibly TRBD2 on 5 matching bases. With 1 base removed from V and 2 bases from J, the gap between germline ends came to 12 bases. This CDR3 is 16 amino acids long. The germline gives CDR1 SGHAT, CDR2 FQDESV (reference sequence). CDR3 DNA: TGTGCCAGCAGCTTAGGTAGGGAGTCCCCCTACAATGAGCAGTTCTTC. As protein: CASSLGRESPYNEQFF.